This T cell receptor beta chain was identified during a study of blood T cells in healthy people across ages. Findings and limits, study-wide: Relative to aged donors, long-lived donors carried more naive CD4+ cells and displayed higher diversity. Roughly linear declines in TCR beta diversity per million T cells occurred with age. Strongly correlated with naive T cell percentage was TCR beta diversity.

Germline V gene sequence: CDR1 SGHTA, CDR2 FQGNSA. The CDR3 is 15 amino acids. Trimming cost V 3 bases and J 3 bases, with 14 bases left between them. The second PCR ran about 6 to 11 cycles with a sample-barcoded 5' primer and J-beta primers. Each cDNA molecule was tagged by a template-switch adaptor with 12 random nucleotides. TCRdb used MiXCR to reprocess the 5' RACE reads, holding one entry per CDR3 protein. The table includes over 1,500,000 distinct CDR3 sequences, roughly 52% detected once. In regard to this clonotype: Its antigen is not identified.

The sequenced sample consisted of blood. The gene calls are TRBV7-2 and TRBJ1-2, with D uncertain. The receptor comes from a woman in her 40s in good health. The CDR3 sequence is CASSFPGLIDYGYTF. CDR3 DNA: TGTGCCAGCAGCTTCCCCGGGTTAATCGACTATGGCTACACCTTC.